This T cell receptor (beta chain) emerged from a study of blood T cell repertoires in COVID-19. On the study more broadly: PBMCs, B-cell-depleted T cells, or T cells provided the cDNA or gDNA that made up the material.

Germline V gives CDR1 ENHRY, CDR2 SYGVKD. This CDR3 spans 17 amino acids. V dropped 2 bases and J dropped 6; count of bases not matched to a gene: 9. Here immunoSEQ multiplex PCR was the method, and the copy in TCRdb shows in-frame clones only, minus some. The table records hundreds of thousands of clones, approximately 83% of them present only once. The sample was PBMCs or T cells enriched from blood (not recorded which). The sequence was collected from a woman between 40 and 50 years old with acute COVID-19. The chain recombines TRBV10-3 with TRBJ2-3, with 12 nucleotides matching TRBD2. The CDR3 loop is CAISEILAGGGLDTQYF. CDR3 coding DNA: TGTGCCATCAGTGAGATACTAGCGGGAGGTGGTTTGGATACGCAGTATTTT.